The 7 T cell receptor beta chains given below trace back to one sample, sequenced in a study of T cell responses to AZD1222 COVID-19 vaccine. Generated by immunoSEQ multiplex PCR, the TCRdb table keeps only in-frame clones and is missing some. In the table there are about 83,000 clones, 88% of which are singletons. Sequencing was performed on peripheral blood, taken on day 0 of MenACWY control vaccination. These receptors originate from an adult in good health.

V gene TRBV20-1 combines with J gene TRBJ2-3; TRBD2 matches 11 bases. J was trimmed by 5 bases and V by 3 bases; bases with no gene match: 13. In germline, CDR1 is DFQATT, CDR2 SNEGSKA (reference sequence). CDR3 length: 17 amino acids. CDR3: CSASGVMGGTSGDTQYF. CDR3 bases: TGCAGTGCTAGTGGAGTTATGGGTGGGACTAGCGGAGATACGCAGTATTTT.

This chain links TRBV18 with TRBJ2-6; D might be TRBD1 (5 bases). The CDR3 sequence is 16 residues long. Germline V gives CDR1 KGHSH, CDR2 LQKENI. Trimming took 2 bases from V and 0 from J, leaving 8 bases between them. CDR3 protein: CASSPTGASGANVLTF. The CDR3 region has the DNA TGTGCCAGCTCACCAACAGGAGCCTCTGGGGCCAACGTCCTGACTTTC.

The gene calls are TRBV19 and TRBJ2-3; 9 bases fit TRBD2. This CDR3 is built from 17 residues. Germline V gene data show CDR1 as LNHDA and CDR2 as SQIVND (reference sequence). V shed 5 bases, J shed 4 bases, and the junction held 13 bases outside the gene matches. The CDR3 sequence: CASSAPPWGLAADTQYF. In DNA, the CDR3 is TGTGCCAGTAGTGCTCCCCCCTGGGGACTAGCAGCAGATACGCAGTATTTT. Drawing the rest from reference TRBV19 and TRBJ2-3, the complete variable domain is DGGITQSPKYLFRKEGQNVTLSCEQNLNHDAMYWYRQDPGQGLRLIYYSQIVNDFQKGDIAEGYSVSREKKESFPLTVTSAQKNPTAFYLCASSAPPWGLAADTQYFGPGTRLTVL.

The chain joins TRBV5-4 to TRBJ2-7; 14 bases agree with TRBD2. The CDR3 has 18 amino acids. V gave up 4 bases and J gave up 1 base; unmatched junction bases: 10. Germline V gene sequence: CDR1 SGHNT, CDR2 YYREEE (reference sequence). The CDR3 coding sequence is TGTGCCAGCAGCCGTGGGGGGGGACTAGCGGGAGTTTCCTACGAGCAGTACTTC. Translating gives CASSRGGGLAGVSYEQYF.

The chain links TRBV19 to TRBJ2-3, with 9 bases lining up with TRBD1. V dropped 5 bases and J dropped 3; count of bases not matched to a gene: 3. In germline, CDR1 is LNHDA, CDR2 SQIVND (reference sequence). The CDR3 covers 14 residues. CDR3 protein: CASSAGQGTDTQYF. CDR3 nucleotide sequence: TGTGCCAGTAGTGCTGGACAGGGGACAGATACGCAGTATTTT.

V is TRBV4-1 and J is TRBJ2-1; a weak D match, TRBD2 (5 bases). Germline V gene sequence: CDR1 MGHRA, CDR2 YSYEKL. The CDR3 is 15 residues long. Trimming cost V 4 bases and J 0 bases, with 10 bases left between them. CDR3 residues: CASSPDSSSYNEQFF. The CDR3 region has the DNA TGCGCCAGCAGCCCGGACTCCAGCTCCTACAATGAGCAGTTCTTC.

The chain uses TRBV6-2 or TRBV6-3 and TRBJ2-3, with D tentatively TRBD1 (7 bases). The CDR3 is made up of 16 amino acids. V was pared by 5 bases and J by 2 bases, with 17 bases between. Germline CDR1 MNHEY, CDR2 SVGEGT. CDR3 DNA: TGTGCCAGCAGTACCGGGGGACAGTTGATCACAGATACGCAGTATTTT. It encodes CASSTGGQLITDTQYF.